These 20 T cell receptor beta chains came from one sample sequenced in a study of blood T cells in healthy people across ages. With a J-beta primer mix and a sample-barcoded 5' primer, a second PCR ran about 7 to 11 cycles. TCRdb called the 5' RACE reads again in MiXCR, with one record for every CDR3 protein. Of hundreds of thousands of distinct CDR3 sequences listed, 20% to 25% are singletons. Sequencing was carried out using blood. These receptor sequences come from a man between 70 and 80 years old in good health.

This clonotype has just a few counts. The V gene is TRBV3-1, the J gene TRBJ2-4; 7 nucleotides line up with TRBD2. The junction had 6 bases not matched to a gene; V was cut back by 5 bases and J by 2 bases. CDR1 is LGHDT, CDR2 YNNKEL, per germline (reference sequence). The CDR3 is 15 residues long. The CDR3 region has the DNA TGTGCCAGCAGCGATCTAGCGGAGACCAAAAACATTCAGTACTTC. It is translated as CASSDLAETKNIQYF.

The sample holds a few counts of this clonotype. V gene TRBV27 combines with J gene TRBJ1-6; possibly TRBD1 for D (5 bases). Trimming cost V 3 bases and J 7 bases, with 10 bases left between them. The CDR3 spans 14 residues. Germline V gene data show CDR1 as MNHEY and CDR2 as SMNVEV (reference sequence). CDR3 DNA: TGTGCCAGCAGTTTCGAGACAGAAAATTCACCCCTCCACTTT. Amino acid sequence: CASSFETENSPLHF.

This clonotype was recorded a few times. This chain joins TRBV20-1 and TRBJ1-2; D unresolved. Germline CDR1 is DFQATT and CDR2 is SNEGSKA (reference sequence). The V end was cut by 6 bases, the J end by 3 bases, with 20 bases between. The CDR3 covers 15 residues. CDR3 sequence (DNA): TGCAGTGCAACCGAGGACGGCAGGCTGGACTATGGCTACACCTTC. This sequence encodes CSATEDGRLDYGYTF.

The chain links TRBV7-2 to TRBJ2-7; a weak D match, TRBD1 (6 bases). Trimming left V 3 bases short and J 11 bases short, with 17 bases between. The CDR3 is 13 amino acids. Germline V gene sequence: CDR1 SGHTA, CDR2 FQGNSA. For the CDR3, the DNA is TGTGCCAGCAGCTTGGGGTCCCCAGGGGAGAAGTACTTC. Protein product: CASSLGSPGEKYF.

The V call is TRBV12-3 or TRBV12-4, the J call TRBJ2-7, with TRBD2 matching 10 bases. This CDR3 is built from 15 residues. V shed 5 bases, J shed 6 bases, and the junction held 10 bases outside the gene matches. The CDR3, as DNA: TGTGCCAGCAGTCTCCCCGCCGGGACTAGCGCCGAGCAGTACTTC. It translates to CASSLPAGTSAEQYF.

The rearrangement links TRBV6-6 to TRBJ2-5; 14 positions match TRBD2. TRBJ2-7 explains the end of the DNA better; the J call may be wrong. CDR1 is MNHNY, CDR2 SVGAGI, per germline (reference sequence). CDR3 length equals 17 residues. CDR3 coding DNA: TGTGCCAGCAGTTACGCCCCCGGGACTAGCGGGAGAGGCGAGCAGTACTTC. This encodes CASSYAPGTSGRGEQYF.

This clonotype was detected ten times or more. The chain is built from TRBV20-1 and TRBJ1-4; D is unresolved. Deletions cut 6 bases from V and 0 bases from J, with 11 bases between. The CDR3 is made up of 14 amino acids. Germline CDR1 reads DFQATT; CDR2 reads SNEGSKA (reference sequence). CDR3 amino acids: CSAMEQPTNEKLFF. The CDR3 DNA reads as TGCAGTGCCATGGAGCAGCCAACTAATGAAAAACTGTTTTTT.

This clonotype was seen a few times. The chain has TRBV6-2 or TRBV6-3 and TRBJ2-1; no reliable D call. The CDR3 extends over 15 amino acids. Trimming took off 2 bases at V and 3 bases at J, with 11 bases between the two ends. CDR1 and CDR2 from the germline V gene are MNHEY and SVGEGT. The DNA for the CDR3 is TGTGCCAGCAGTTACCCTGTCGGCAGCTACAATGAGCAGTTCTTC. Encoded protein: CASSYPVGSYNEQFF.

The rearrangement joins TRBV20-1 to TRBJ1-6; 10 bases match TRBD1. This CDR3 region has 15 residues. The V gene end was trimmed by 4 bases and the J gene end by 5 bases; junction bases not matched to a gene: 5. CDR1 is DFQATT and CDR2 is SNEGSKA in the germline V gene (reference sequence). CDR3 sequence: CSAKTGTGDNSPLHF. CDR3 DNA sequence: TGCAGTGCTAAGACCGGGACAGGGGATAATTCACCCCTCCACTTT.

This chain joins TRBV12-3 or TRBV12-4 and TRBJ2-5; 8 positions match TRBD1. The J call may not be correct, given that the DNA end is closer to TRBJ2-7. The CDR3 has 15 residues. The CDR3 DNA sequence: TGTGCCAGCAGTCCCCCCGGGACAGGTAACTACGAGCAGTACTTC. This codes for CASSPPGTGNYEQYF.

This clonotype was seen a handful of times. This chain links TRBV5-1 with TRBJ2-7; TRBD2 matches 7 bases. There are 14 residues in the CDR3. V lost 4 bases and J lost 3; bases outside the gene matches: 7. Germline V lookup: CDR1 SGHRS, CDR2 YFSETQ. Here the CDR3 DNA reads TGCGCCAGCAGCCCCCCCCGGGACTACTACGAGCAGTACTTC. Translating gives CASSPPRDYYEQYF.

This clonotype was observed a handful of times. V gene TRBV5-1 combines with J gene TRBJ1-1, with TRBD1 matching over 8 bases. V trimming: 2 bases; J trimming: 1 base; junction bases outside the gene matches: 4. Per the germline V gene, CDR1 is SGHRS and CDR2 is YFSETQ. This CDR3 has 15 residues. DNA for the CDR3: TGCGCCAGCAGCTTTCAGGGGGCTCAGAACACTGAAGCTTTCTTT. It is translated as CASSFQGAQNTEAFF.

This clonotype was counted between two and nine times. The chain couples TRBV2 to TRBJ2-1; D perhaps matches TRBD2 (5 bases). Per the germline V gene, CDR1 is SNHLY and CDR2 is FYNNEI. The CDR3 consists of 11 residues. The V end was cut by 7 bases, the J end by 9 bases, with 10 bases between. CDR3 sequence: CASKERSEQFF. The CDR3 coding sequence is TGTGCCAGCAAGGAGCGGTCTGAGCAGTTCTTC. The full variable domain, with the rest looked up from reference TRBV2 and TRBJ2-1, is EPEVTQTPSHQVTQMGQEVILRCVPISNHLYFYWYRQILGQKVEFLVSFYNNEISEKSEIFDDQFSVERPDGSNFTLKIRSTKLEDSAMYFCASKERSEQFFGPGTRLTVL.

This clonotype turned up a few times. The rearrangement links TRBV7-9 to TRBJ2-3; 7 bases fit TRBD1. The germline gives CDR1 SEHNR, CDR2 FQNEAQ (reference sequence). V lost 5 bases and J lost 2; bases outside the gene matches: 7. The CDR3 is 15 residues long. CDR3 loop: CASSEVTGITDTQYF. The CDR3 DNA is TGTGCCAGCAGCGAAGTGACAGGGATCACAGATACGCAGTATTTT.

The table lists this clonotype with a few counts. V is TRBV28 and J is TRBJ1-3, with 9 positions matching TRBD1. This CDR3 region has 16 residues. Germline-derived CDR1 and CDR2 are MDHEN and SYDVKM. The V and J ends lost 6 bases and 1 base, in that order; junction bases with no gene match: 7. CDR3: CASSIGGQGSGNTIYF. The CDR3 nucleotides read TGTGCCAGCAGCATCGGCGGACAGGGGTCTGGAAACACCATATATTTT.

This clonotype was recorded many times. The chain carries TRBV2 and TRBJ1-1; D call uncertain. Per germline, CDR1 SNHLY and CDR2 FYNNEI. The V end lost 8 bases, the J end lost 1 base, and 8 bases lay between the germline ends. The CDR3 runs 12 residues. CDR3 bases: TGTGCCAGCGGCACGGGGAACACTGAAGCTTTCTTT. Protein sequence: CASGTGNTEAFF. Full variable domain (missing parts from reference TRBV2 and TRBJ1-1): EPEVTQTPSHQVTQMGQEVILRCVPISNHLYFYWYRQILGQKVEFLVSFYNNEISEKSEIFDDQFSVERPDGSNFTLKIRSTKLEDSAMYFCASGTGNTEAFFGQGTRLTVV.

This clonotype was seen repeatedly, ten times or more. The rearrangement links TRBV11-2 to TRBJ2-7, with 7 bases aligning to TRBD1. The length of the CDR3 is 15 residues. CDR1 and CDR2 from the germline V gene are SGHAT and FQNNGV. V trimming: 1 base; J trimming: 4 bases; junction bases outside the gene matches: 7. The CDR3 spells CASSLAPTGWYEQYF. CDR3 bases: TGTGCCAGCAGCTTAGCCCCGACAGGGTGGTACGAGCAGTACTTC.

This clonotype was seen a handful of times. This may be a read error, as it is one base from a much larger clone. CDR3 residues: CAICGGPGETQYF. As DNA, the CDR3 is TGTGCCATCTGTGGGGGTCCAGGAGAGACCCAGTACTTC. This chain links TRBV10-3 with TRBJ2-5; D could derive from TRBD1 or TRBD2 (5 bases each). This CDR3 is 13 amino acids long. The V end was cut by 8 bases, the J end by 4 bases, with 14 bases between. The germline CDR1 and CDR2 sequences are ENHRY and SYGVKD.

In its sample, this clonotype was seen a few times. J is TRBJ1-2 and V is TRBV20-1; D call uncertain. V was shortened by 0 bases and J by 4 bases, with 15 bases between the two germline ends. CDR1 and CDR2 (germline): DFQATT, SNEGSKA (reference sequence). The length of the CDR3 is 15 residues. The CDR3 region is CSARDGRPVGYGYTF. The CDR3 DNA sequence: TGCAGTGCTAGAGATGGGAGGCCGGTGGGCTATGGCTACACCTTC.

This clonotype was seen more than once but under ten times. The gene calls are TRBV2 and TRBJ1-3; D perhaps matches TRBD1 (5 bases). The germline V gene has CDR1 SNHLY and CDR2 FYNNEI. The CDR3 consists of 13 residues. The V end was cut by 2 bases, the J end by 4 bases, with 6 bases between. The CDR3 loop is CASSERGGNTIYF. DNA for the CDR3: TGTGCCAGCAGTGAACGGGGCGGAAACACCATATATTTT. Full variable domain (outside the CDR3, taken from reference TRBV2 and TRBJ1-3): EPEVTQTPSHQVTQMGQEVILRCVPISNHLYFYWYRQILGQKVEFLVSFYNNEISEKSEIFDDQFSVERPDGSNFTLKIRSTKLEDSAMYFCASSERGGNTIYFGEGSWLTVV.